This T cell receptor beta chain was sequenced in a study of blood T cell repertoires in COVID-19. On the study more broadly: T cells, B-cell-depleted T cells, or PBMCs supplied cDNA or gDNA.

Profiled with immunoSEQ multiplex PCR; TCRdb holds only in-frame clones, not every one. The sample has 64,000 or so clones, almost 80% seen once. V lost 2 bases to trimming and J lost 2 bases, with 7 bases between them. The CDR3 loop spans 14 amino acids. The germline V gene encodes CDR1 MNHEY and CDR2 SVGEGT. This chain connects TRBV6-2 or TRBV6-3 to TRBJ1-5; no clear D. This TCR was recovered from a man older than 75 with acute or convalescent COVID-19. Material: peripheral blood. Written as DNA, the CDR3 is TGTGCCAGCAGTTACCTTTCCGGCAATCAGCCCCAGCATTTT. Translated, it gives CASSYLSGNQPQHF.